The 24 T cell receptor beta chains below all came from one sample that was sequenced in a study of T cell repertoires in cytomegalovirus infection. TCRdb re-analysed the reads in MiXCR, keeping a single row per CDR3 protein. The table shows over 300,000 distinct CDR3 sequences, with more than 8% occurring only once. Sequences were obtained from PBMCs. Receptors originate from a human donor in good health (CMV status not recorded). Some clones in this sample may be carry-over from other donors' samples.

The CDR3 coding sequence is TGTGCCAGCAGACCACAGGGGGCTGTCAGCTCCTACGAGCAGTACTTC. This translates into CASRPQGAVSSYEQYF. The gene calls are TRBV12-3 or TRBV12-4 and TRBJ2-7; 9 nucleotides line up with TRBD1. This CDR3 comprises 16 residues. The V gene end was trimmed by 6 bases and the J gene end by 0 bases; junction bases not matched to a gene: 9.

This clonotype occurred many times. The chain couples TRBV7-2 to TRBJ2-5, with TRBD2 matching 16 bases. With 5 bases clipped from V and 5 bases from J, the junction kept 8 bases outside the gene matches. There are 17 residues in the CDR3. CDR1 SGHTA and CDR2 FQGNSA come from the germline V gene. In DNA form, the CDR3 reads TGTGCCAGCAGCCCAGGAGGGACTAGCGGGAGGGGTGAGACCCAGTACTTC. Translating it yields CASSPGGTSGRGETQYF.

This clonotype came up many times. The gene calls are TRBV7-8 and TRBJ1-5; unclear D gene. CDR3 length equals 14 residues. V shed 5 bases and J shed 0 bases, with 8 bases lying between them. Germline-derived CDR1 and CDR2 are SGHVS and FQNEAQ. The CDR3 loop is CASSATNSNQPQHF. In nucleotides, the CDR3 is TGTGCCAGCAGCGCGACCAATAGCAATCAGCCCCAGCATTTT.

Many counts were recorded for this clonotype. The genes are TRBV5-1 and TRBJ2-5; D perhaps matches TRBD2 (6 bases). The germline V and J ends were trimmed by 7 bases and 3 bases, with 16 bases remaining between them. Germline CDR1 and CDR2: SGHRS and YFSETQ. The CDR3 covers 14 residues. CDR3 bases: TGCGCCAGCGCTGAGGGACTCCCTGAAGAGACCCAGTACTTC. It encodes CASAEGLPEETQYF.

This clonotype was counted only a few times. The rearrangement uses TRBV7-6 and TRBJ2-5; D possibly corresponds to TRBD1 (7 bases). Per the germline V gene, CDR1 is SGHVS and CDR2 is FNYEAQ. This CDR3 is 16 amino acids long. Trimming took off 5 bases at V and 1 base at J, with 17 bases between the two ends. The CDR3 DNA follows: TGTGCCAGCAGCCCCTTGGAGGGGGCCTTCCAAGAGACCCAGTACTTC. Encoded protein: CASSPLEGAFQETQYF.

This clonotype was seen many times. The chain carries TRBV7-8 and TRBJ2-1, with 7 nucleotides matching TRBD1. Losses at the gene ends were 5 bases for V and 0 bases for J; bases not matched to a gene: 16. Germline V gene lookup returns CDR1 SGHVS and CDR2 FQNEAQ. The CDR3 sequence is 19 residues long. DNA for the CDR3: TGTGCCAGCAGCCTGACAGACCCCCAGGGGGTAAGCTCCTACAATGAGCAGTTCTTC. This codes for CASSLTDPQGVSSYNEQFF.

The CDR3 DNA reads as TGTGCCAGCAGCGGGGACAGAGCCTACGAGCAGTACTTC. This encodes CASSGDRAYEQYF. The chain combines TRBV7-9 with TRBJ2-7; TRBD1 aligns across 7 bases. Germline-derived CDR1 and CDR2 are SEHNR and FQNEAQ (reference sequence). Unmatched junction bases numbered 3, after V lost 5 bases and J lost 2 bases. This CDR3 contains 13 residues.

This clonotype was seen more than once but under ten times. The CDR3 nucleotides read TGTGCCAGCAGTCCACTCCTGGGACCTTGGAACACTGAAGCTTTCTTT. Translated, it gives CASSPLLGPWNTEAFF. The rearrangement links TRBV28 to TRBJ1-1; tentatively, D is TRBD1 (5 bases). Trimming stripped 5 bases from V and 1 base from J, with 17 bases between. This CDR3 is 16 amino acids long. Germline V CDR1 and CDR2: MDHEN, SYDVKM.

This clonotype was detected ten times or more. The chain uses TRBV7-2 and TRBJ2-7; D is unclear. The CDR3 covers 14 residues. Germline CDR1 SGHTA, CDR2 FQGNSA. Trimming pared 3 bases from V and 3 bases from J, leaving 12 bases between. CDR3 in DNA: TGTGCCAGCAGCTTTCTCGCGGAGTACTACGAGCAGTACTTC. Protein product: CASSFLAEYYEQYF.

The chain recombines TRBV10-3 with TRBJ2-1; D is undetermined. CDR3 size: 13 residues. The germline gives CDR1 ENHRY, CDR2 SYGVKD. V dropped 5 bases and J dropped 8 bases, with 13 bases sitting between them. CDR3 amino acids: CAISRTASDEQFF. CDR3 nucleotide sequence: TGTGCCATCAGTCGGACGGCCAGCGATGAGCAGTTCTTC.

This clonotype was found a few times. The rearrangement links TRBV6-6 to TRBJ2-7; D call uncertain. V gave up 7 bases and J gave up 2 bases, with 9 bases separating them. Germline V gene lookup returns CDR1 MNHNY and CDR2 SVGAGI (reference sequence). The CDR3 spans 12 residues. The CDR3 DNA reads as TGTGCCAGCACCCCTGGGACCTACGAGCAGTACTTC. It codes for CASTPGTYEQYF.

The chain joins TRBV7-9 to TRBJ1-3; 11 bases line up with TRBD1. Germline loops: CDR1 SEHNR, CDR2 FQNEAQ (reference sequence). This CDR3 contains 16 residues. V gave up 5 bases and J gave up 4 bases; unmatched junction bases: 7. The CDR3 sequence: CASSAGQGAIGNTIYF. The CDR3 region has the DNA TGTGCCAGCAGCGCCGGACAGGGGGCGATCGGAAACACCATATATTTT.

This clonotype was counted many times. V is TRBV28 and J is TRBJ2-7; TRBD1 matches 8 bases. This CDR3 spans 17 amino acids. The junction had 15 bases not matched to a gene; V was cut back by 8 bases and J by 0 bases. Per the germline V gene, CDR1 is MDHEN and CDR2 is SYDVKM. The CDR3 sequence: CASDSPGGYPLSYEQYF. The CDR3 DNA is TGTGCCAGCGATTCACCAGGGGGCTACCCGCTCTCCTACGAGCAGTACTTC.

This clonotype was picked up many times. The rearrangement uses TRBV7-2 and TRBJ1-1; 9 bases align to TRBD1. The germline CDR1 and CDR2 sequences are SGHTA and FQGNSA. The CDR3 totals 13 residues. Trimming at V came to 2 bases and at J to 10 bases, leaving 5 bases not matched to a gene. The CDR3 bases are TGTGCCAGCAGCTTAAGGAGGACAGGGGTAGCTTTCTTT. It codes for CASSLRRTGVAFF.

This clonotype was observed a handful of times. The chain couples TRBV6-2 or TRBV6-3 to TRBJ1-5; D is ambiguous. The V gene lost 4 bases and the J gene lost 3 bases, with 13 bases spanning the gap. Germline CDR1 and CDR2: MNHEY and SVGEGT. The CDR3 loop spans 15 amino acids. DNA of the CDR3: TGTGCCAGCAGTTTAGGCCGAGCGTTCAATCAGCCCCAGCATTTT. The encoded protein is CASSLGRAFNQPQHF.

The table lists this clonotype with many counts. The chain employs TRBV4-2 and TRBJ2-3, with TRBD1 as a possible D gene (6 bases). Germline CDR1 and CDR2: LGHNA and YNFKEQ. The CDR3 has 17 residues. V was pared by 0 bases and J by 5 bases, with 18 bases between. The chain's CDR3 is CASSQDFRRGDRDTQYF. The CDR3 DNA reads as TGTGCCAGCAGCCAAGATTTCCGCAGGGGAGACAGAGATACGCAGTATTTT.

The CDR3 loop is CAISHATNTEAFF. CDR3 nucleotide sequence: TGTGCCATCAGTCACGCTACCAACACTGAAGCTTTCTTT. The chain uses TRBV10-3 and TRBJ1-1; D is undetermined. Germline V lookup: CDR1 ENHRY, CDR2 SYGVKD. Trimming shortened V by 5 bases and J by 2 bases, and 9 bases separated the two germline ends. This CDR3 spans 13 amino acids.

In its sample, this clonotype was seen a few times. The V call is TRBV25-1, the J call TRBJ2-3; the match to TRBD2 covers 7 bases. The J segment lost 2 bases and the V segment lost 2 bases, leaving 7 bases of the junction unmatched. CDR1 and CDR2 (germline): MGHDK, SYGVNS. The CDR3 extends over 16 amino acids. The CDR3 protein is CASSEGRGLITDTQYF. For the CDR3, the DNA is TGTGCCAGCAGTGAAGGGAGGGGCCTGATCACAGATACGCAGTATTTT.

The chain has TRBV5-1 and TRBJ1-5, with TRBD1 as a possible D gene (5 bases). V was clipped by 4 bases and J by 6 bases, with 14 bases between them. Germline CDR1 and CDR2: SGHRS and YFSETQ. The CDR3 loop spans 14 amino acids. This CDR3 reads CASSPGPGGQPQHF. In DNA form, the CDR3 reads TGCGCCAGCAGCCCGGGACCGGGCGGTCAGCCCCAGCATTTT.

The chain uses TRBV18 and TRBJ1-6, with TRBD1 matching 7 bases. CDR1 is KGHSH, CDR2 LQKENI, per germline. This CDR3 has 16 amino acids. J gave up 8 bases and V 2 bases, and 9 bases lay outside the gene matches. The CDR3 protein is CASSPRRGRIHSPLHF. The CDR3 bases are TGTGCCAGCTCACCAAGGAGGGGGCGCATCCATTCACCCCTCCACTTT.

V usage is TRBV30 and J usage is TRBJ1-2; 7 nucleotides match TRBD1. The V segment lost 3 bases and the J segment 5 bases; nucleotides outside the gene matches: 9. Germline-derived CDR1 and CDR2 are GTSNPN and SVGIG (reference sequence). The CDR3 is 14 residues long. CDR3 region: CAWREGQLSYGYTF. In nucleotides, the CDR3 is TGTGCCTGGAGAGAGGGACAGCTTTCTTATGGCTACACCTTC. Full variable domain (rest looked up from reference TRBV30 and TRBJ1-2): SQTIHQWPATLVQPVGSPLSLECTVEGTSNPNLYWYRQAAGRGLQLLFYSVGIGQISSEVPQNLSASRPQDRQFILSSKKLLLSDSGFYLCAWREGQLSYGYTFGSGTRLTVV.

This clonotype was seen only a few times. The rearrangement uses TRBV7-9 and TRBJ1-1; unclear D gene. Germline loops: CDR1 SEHNR, CDR2 FQNEAQ (reference sequence). CDR3 length: 12 residues. Trimming removed 0 bases at V and 6 bases at J, with 5 bases between. As DNA, the CDR3 is TGTGCCAGCAGCTTAGCGGAACCTGAAGCTTTCTTT. It specifies CASSLAEPEAFF.

The sample holds a few counts of this clonotype. This chain connects TRBV24-1 to TRBJ2-2, with 8 nucleotides matching TRBD2. The CDR3 runs 14 residues. V gave up 7 bases and J gave up 3 bases; unmatched junction bases: 3. CDR1 and CDR2 from the germline V gene are KGHDR and SFDVKD. CDR3 region: CATRGLEYTGELFF. CDR3 nucleotide sequence: TGTGCCACCAGGGGACTAGAGTACACCGGGGAGCTGTTTTTT.

This clonotype was detected many times. The chain employs TRBV7-2 and TRBJ2-2; 7 bases agree with TRBD1. Germline V lookup: CDR1 SGHTA, CDR2 FQGNSA. The ends lost 3 bases at V and 5 bases at J; junction bases unmatched: 6. This CDR3 comprises 15 residues. CDR3 DNA sequence: TGTGCCAGCAGCTTCCGGACAGGACGTACCGGGGAGCTGTTTTTT. It specifies CASSFRTGRTGELFF.